Each of the 21 T cell receptor beta chains below was sequenced from the same sample in a study of cytomegalovirus exposure and HLA in healthy donors. Researchers ran the PCR with 60 Vbeta and 13 Jbeta primers. The data were produced by immunoSEQ multiplex PCR, yet TCRdb's version contains in-frame clones alone and is incomplete. This table lists around 100,000 clones. Sequenced: PBMCs. The receptors stem from a man aged 25-40 years in good health and CMV-seronegative.

The J gene is TRBJ1-4, the V gene TRBV28, with D uncertain. In germline, CDR1 is MDHEN, CDR2 SYDVKM. The CDR3 has 15 amino acids. V was trimmed by 6 bases and J by 5 bases, leaving 16 bases between them. The CDR3, as DNA: TGTGCCAGCAGACCCCCAGGTGGCGGGAATGAAAAACTGTTTTTT. Translation gives CASRPPGGGNEKLFF.

On this clone: Other nucleotide sequences in the sample specify the same CDR3. V and J are TRBV10-2 and TRBJ1-1, with D perhaps matching TRBD1 (6 bases). The CDR3 has 14 amino acids. Per germline, CDR1 WSHSY and CDR2 SAAADI. Trimming removed 5 bases at V and 2 bases at J, with 12 bases between. The CDR3 DNA reads as TGCGCCAGCAGTCTCGGGACAACTAACACTGAAGCTTTCTTT. Translation gives CASSLGTTNTEAFF.

Remarks on this clone: A read error may account for a junction end that differs from germline. The rearrangement joins TRBV5-1 to TRBJ2-7; D might be TRBD2 (5 bases). The CDR3 runs 15 residues. CDR1 SGHRS and CDR2 YFSETQ come from the germline V gene. CDR3 amino acids: CASSLGGDVSYGQYF. The CDR3 coding sequence is TGCGCCAGCAGCTTGGGGGGAGATGTTTCCTACGGGCAGTACTTC.

The chain recombines TRBV4-2 with TRBJ1-2; no definite D call. Germline V gene lookup returns CDR1 LGHNA and CDR2 YNFKEQ. Trimming shortened V by 1 base and J by 12 bases, and 12 bases separated the two germline ends. The CDR3 is made up of 12 amino acids. The CDR3 bases are TGTGCCAGCAGCCAAGCAAGAGGGCAGCACACCTTC. This gives the protein CASSQARGQHTF.

V is TRBV29-1 and J is TRBJ2-7; D may be TRBD2 (5 bases). Trimming removed 6 bases from V and 2 bases from J, with 14 bases in between. CDR3 length: 13 amino acids. Germline assignment: CDR1 SQVTM and CDR2 ANQGSEA. The CDR3 loop is CSVVTSNPYEQYF. The DNA of the CDR3 is TGCAGCGTCGTAACTAGTAATCCCTACGAGCAGTACTTC.

The V and J genes are TRBV6-5 and TRBJ2-5; tentative D call: TRBD1 (5 bases). Germline-derived CDR1 and CDR2 are MNHEY and SVGAGI. The CDR3 has 13 residues. V dropped 7 bases and J dropped 7 bases, with 16 bases sitting between them. The CDR3 spells CASTQGSGGTQYF. The CDR3, as DNA: TGTGCCAGCACCCAGGGATCCGGTGGGACCCAGTACTTC.

The chain recombines TRBV2 with TRBJ1-4; unclear D gene. The V end lost 7 bases, the J end lost 9 bases, and 18 bases lay between the germline ends. From germline, CDR1 is SNHLY and CDR2 FYNNEI. The CDR3 totals 14 residues. The DNA for the CDR3 is TGTGCCAGCACGTCTGGGGAGGGATCGAAAAAACTGTTTTTT. Residues: CASTSGEGSKKLFF.

V is TRBV10-3 and J is TRBJ2-1, with TRBD1 as a possible D gene (5 bases). CDR1 is ENHRY and CDR2 is SYGVKD in the germline V gene. With 2 bases removed from V and 15 bases from J, the gap between germline ends came to 14 bases. This CDR3 has 12 amino acids. The CDR3 region is CAISEKTDSRFF. For the CDR3, the DNA is TGTGCCATCAGTGAGAAGACAGATTCGCGGTTCTTC.

The CDR3 DNA reads TGCGCCAGCAGCCCATTAGCGGGGGGCAACGAGCAGTACTTC. Amino acids: CASSPLAGGNEQYF. This chain joins TRBV5-1 and TRBJ2-7; 10 bases map to TRBD2. CDR1 SGHRS and CDR2 YFSETQ come from the germline V gene. V shed 4 bases, J shed 5 bases, and the junction held 6 bases outside the gene matches. There are 14 residues in the CDR3.

CDR3 nucleotide sequence: TGTGCCAGCAGTGAGAGCTTCGGCTTAGGGGTGGTGGGCAATCAGCCCCAGCATTTT. Translating it yields CASSESFGLGVVGNQPQHF. The chain links TRBV2 to TRBJ1-5; maybe TRBD1 (5 bases). The V end was cut by 3 bases, the J end by 2 bases, with 23 bases between. CDR1 is SNHLY and CDR2 is FYNNEI in the germline V gene. The CDR3 totals 19 residues.

This rearrangement joins TRBV7-9 to TRBJ1-3; weak D call: TRBD1 (5 bases). Germline CDR1 is SEHNR and CDR2 is FQNEAQ (reference sequence). Trimming removed 4 bases at V and 3 bases at J, with 16 bases between. This CDR3 contains 16 residues. The CDR3 DNA reads as TGTGCCAGCAGCTCCTCGGACTACAGGATTGGAAACACCATATATTTT. Amino acid sequence: CASSSSDYRIGNTIYF.

The chain carries TRBV11-2 and TRBJ1-3; D gene ambiguous. V was clipped by 8 bases and J by 2 bases, with 19 bases between them. This CDR3 region has 16 residues. CDR1 is SGHAT, CDR2 FQNNGV, per germline. In DNA form, the CDR3 reads TGTGCCAGCGGAGGGCAGGCGATACTCACTGGAAACACCATATATTTT. This gives the protein CASGGQAILTGNTIYF.

The chain is built from TRBV19 and TRBJ2-7; D is perhaps TRBD1 (5 bases). The germline CDR1 and CDR2 sequences are LNHDA and SQIVND (reference sequence). The CDR3 runs to 13 residues. V was shortened by 4 bases and J by 7 bases, with 14 bases between the two germline ends. The CDR3 sequence: CASSNLKGKEQYF. CDR3 sequence (DNA): TGTGCCAGTAGTAACCTAAAGGGGAAAGAGCAGTACTTC.

V and J are TRBV5-1 and TRBJ2-7, with 10 bases matching TRBD2. Germline values: CDR1 SGHRS, CDR2 YFSETQ. The CDR3 extends over 18 amino acids. V was pared by 0 bases and J by 0 bases, with 9 bases of the junction left unmatched. This CDR3 is CASSLVPGLAPSSYEQYF. The CDR3 DNA reads TGCGCCAGCAGCTTGGTACCGGGACTAGCGCCCAGCTCCTACGAGCAGTACTTC.

The gene calls are TRBV6-1 and TRBJ2-5; 9 bases align to TRBD1. The DNA end lines up better with TRBJ2-7; the J call may be wrong. Germline CDR1 is MNHNS and CDR2 is SASEGT. This CDR3 region has 15 residues. The CDR3 DNA is TGTGCCAGCAGTGCTCACAGGGGGCGAATCTACGAGCAGTACTTC. Its protein product is CASSAHRGRIYEQYF.

CDR3 sequence: CSVEPSSQAFF. CDR3 DNA sequence: TGCAGCGTTGAACCCTCTTCCCAAGCTTTCTTT. The J gene is TRBJ1-1, the V gene TRBV29-1; D is unresolved. Germline V gene sequence: CDR1 SQVTM, CDR2 ANQGSEA. The CDR3 consists of 11 residues. Trimming stripped 2 bases from V and 9 bases from J, with 10 bases between.

The chain couples TRBV10-3 to TRBJ1-3, with D perhaps matching TRBD1 (6 bases). This CDR3 spans 14 amino acids. CDR1 ENHRY and CDR2 SYGVKD come from the germline V gene. Trimming left V 0 bases short and J 4 bases short, with 7 bases between. CDR3 DNA: TGTGCCATCAGTGAGTCTGGACAGGGAAACACCATATATTTT. It yields the protein CAISESGQGNTIYF.

The chain links TRBV29-1 to TRBJ2-5; D unresolved. V lost 4 bases and J 5 bases, leaving 17 bases between the germline ends. The CDR3 spans 14 residues. CDR1 SQVTM and CDR2 ANQGSEA come from the germline V gene. The CDR3 spells CSVVTFGSLETQYF. DNA for the CDR3: TGCAGCGTTGTTACATTCGGTAGCCTGGAGACCCAGTACTTC.

The V gene is TRBV4-3, the J gene TRBJ2-6; a possible D gene is TRBD1 (5 bases). The CDR3 is 16 amino acids. Trimming cost V 1 base and J 0 bases, with 7 bases left between them. Germline CDR1 LGHNA, CDR2 YSLEER. The CDR3 here is CASSQAGRSGANVLTF. The CDR3 nucleotides are TGCGCCAGCAGCCAAGCAGGGCGCTCTGGGGCCAACGTCCTGACTTTC.

V is TRBV9 and J is TRBJ1-1, with a possible D match to TRBD1 (6 bases). Trimming shortened V by 4 bases and J by 8 bases, and 18 bases separated the two germline ends. CDR3 size: 14 residues. Germline loops: CDR1 SGDLS, CDR2 YYNGEE. Here the CDR3 reads CASSPVGGQWEAFF. DNA for the CDR3: TGTGCCAGCAGCCCAGTCGGGGGGCAGTGGGAAGCTTTCTTT.

V and J are TRBV6-5 and TRBJ2-7, with 12 bases fitting TRBD2. This CDR3 has 15 amino acids. V shed 6 bases, J shed 1 base, and the junction held 4 bases outside the gene matches. Germline V gene sequence: CDR1 MNHEY, CDR2 SVGAGI. The CDR3 loop is CASRDLAGGSYEQYF. In DNA, the CDR3 is TGTGCCAGCAGGGACCTAGCGGGGGGGTCCTACGAGCAGTACTTC.